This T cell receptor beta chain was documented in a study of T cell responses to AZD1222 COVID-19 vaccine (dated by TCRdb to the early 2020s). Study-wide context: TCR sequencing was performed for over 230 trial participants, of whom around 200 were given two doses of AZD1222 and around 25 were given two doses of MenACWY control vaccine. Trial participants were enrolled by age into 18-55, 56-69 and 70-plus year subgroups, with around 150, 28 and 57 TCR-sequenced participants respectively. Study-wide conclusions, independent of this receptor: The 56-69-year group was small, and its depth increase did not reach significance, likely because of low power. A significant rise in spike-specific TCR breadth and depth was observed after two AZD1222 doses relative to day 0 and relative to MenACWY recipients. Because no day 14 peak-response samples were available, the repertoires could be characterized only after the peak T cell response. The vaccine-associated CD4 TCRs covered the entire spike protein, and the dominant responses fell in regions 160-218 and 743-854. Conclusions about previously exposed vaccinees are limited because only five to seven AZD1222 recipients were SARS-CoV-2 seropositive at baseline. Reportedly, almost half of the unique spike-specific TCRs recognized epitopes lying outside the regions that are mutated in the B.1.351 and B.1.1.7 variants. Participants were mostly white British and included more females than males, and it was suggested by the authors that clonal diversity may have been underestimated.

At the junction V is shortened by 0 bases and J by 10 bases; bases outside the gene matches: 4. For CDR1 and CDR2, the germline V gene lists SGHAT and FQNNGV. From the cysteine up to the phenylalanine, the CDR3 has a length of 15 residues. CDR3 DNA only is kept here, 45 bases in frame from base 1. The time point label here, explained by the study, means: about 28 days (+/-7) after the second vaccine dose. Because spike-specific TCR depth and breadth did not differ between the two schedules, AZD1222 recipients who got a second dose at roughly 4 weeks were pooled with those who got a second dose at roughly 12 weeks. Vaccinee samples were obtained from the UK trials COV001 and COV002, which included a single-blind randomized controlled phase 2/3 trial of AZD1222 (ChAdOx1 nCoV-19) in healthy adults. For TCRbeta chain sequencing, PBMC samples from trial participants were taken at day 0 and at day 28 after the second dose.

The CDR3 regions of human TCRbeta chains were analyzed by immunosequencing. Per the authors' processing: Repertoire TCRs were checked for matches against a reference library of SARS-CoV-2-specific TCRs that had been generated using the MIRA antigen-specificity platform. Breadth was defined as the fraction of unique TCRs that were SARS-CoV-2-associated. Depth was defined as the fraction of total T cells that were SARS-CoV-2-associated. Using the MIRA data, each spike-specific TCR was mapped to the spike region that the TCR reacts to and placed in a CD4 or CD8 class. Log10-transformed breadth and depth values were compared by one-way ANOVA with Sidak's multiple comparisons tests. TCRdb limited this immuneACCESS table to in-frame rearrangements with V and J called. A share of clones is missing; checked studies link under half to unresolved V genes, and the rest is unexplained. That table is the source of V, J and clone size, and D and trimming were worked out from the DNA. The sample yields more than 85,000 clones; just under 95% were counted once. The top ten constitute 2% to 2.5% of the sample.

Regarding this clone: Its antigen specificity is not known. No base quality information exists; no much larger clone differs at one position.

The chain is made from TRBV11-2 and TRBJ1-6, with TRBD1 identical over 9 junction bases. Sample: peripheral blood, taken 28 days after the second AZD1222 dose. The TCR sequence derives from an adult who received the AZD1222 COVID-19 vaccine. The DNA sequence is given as TGTGCCAGCAGCTTAGAGGGACAGGGAAGCTCACCCCTCCACTTT. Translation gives CASSLEGQGSSPLHF.